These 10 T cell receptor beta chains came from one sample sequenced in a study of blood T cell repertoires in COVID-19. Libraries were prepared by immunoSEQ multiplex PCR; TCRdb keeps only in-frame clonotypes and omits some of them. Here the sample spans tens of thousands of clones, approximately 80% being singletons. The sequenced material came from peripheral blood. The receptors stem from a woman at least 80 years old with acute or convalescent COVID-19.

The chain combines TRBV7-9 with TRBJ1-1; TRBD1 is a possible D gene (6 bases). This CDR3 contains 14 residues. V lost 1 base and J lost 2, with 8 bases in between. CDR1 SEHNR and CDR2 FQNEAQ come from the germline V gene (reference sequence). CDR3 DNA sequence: TGTGCCAGCAGCTTAGAACAGGGTAACACTGAAGCTTTCTTT. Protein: CASSLEQGNTEAFF.

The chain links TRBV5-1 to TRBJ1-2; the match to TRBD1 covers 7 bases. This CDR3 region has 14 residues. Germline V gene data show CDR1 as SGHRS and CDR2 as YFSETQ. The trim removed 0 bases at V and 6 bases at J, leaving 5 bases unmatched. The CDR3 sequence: CASSLGQGMHGYTF. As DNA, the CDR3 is TGCGCCAGCAGCTTGGGACAGGGAATGCATGGCTACACCTTC.

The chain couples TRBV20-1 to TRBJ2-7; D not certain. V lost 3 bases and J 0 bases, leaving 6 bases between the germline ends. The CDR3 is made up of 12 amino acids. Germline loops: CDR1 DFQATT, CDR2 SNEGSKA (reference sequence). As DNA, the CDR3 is TGCAGTGCTAGTTCCTCCTCCTACGAGCAGTACTTC. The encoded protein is CSASSSSYEQYF.

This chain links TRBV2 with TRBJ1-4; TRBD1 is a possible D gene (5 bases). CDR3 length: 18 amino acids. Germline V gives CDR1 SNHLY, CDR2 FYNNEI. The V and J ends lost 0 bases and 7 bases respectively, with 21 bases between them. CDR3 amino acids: CASSEALVQDKIGEKLFF. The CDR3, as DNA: TGTGCCAGCAGTGAAGCGCTTGTACAGGACAAAATAGGTGAAAAACTGTTTTTT.

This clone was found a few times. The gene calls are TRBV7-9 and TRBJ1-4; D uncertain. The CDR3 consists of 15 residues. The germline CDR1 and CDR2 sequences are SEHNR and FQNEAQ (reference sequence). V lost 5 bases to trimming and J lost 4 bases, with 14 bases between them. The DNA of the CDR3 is TGTGCCAGCAGCCCGTTTGGGCAGATTAATGAAAAACTGTTTTTT. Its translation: CASSPFGQINEKLFF.

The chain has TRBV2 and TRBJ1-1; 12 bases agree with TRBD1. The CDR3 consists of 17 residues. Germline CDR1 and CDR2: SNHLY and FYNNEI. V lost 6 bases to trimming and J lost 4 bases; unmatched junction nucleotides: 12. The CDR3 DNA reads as TGTGCCAGCAGAGCCAGAGGGGACAGGGGGCAGAGCACTGAAGCTTTCTTT. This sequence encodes CASRARGDRGQSTEAFF.

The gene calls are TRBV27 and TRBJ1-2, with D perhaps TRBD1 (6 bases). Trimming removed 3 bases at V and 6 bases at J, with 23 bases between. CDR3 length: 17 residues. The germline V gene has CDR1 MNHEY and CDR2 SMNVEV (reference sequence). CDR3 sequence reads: CASSLGGGAKPMDGYTF. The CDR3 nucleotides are TGTGCCAGCAGTTTGGGGGGGGGCGCCAAGCCGATGGATGGCTACACCTTC.

CDR3 sequence: CSVVPLGTGESAFF. The CDR3 DNA is TGCAGCGTTGTTCCGTTGGGGACAGGGGAGAGTGCTTTCTTT. The chain employs TRBV29-1 and TRBJ1-1, with 10 bases identical to TRBD1. The germline gives CDR1 SQVTM, CDR2 ANQGSEA. V shed 4 bases, J shed 11 bases, and the junction held 13 bases outside the gene matches. This CDR3 spans 14 amino acids. The full variable domain, with the rest looked up from reference TRBV29-1 and TRBJ1-1, is SAVISQKPSRDICQRGTSLTIQCQVDSQVTMMFWYRQQPGQSLTLIATANQGSEATYESGFVIDKFPISRPNLTFSTLTVSNMSPEDSSIYLCSVVPLGTGESAFFGQGTRLTVV.

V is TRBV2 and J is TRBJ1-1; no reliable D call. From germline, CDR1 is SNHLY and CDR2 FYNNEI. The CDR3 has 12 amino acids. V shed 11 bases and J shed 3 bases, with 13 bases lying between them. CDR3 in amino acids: CARRARDTEAFF. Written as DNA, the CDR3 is TGTGCCCGCCGGGCGCGGGACACTGAAGCTTTCTTT. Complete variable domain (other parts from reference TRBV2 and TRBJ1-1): EPEVTQTPSHQVTQMGQEVILRCVPISNHLYFYWYRQILGQKVEFLVSFYNNEISEKSEIFDDQFSVERPDGSNFTLKIRSTKLEDSAMYFCARRARDTEAFFGQGTRLTVV.

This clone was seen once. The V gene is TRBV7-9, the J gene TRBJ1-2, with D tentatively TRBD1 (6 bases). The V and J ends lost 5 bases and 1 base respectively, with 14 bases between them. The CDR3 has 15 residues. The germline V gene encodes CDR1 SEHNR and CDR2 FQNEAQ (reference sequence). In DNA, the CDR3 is TGTGCCAGCAGCGAAGGACAGATTCTTAACTATGGCTACACCTTC. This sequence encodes CASSEGQILNYGYTF.